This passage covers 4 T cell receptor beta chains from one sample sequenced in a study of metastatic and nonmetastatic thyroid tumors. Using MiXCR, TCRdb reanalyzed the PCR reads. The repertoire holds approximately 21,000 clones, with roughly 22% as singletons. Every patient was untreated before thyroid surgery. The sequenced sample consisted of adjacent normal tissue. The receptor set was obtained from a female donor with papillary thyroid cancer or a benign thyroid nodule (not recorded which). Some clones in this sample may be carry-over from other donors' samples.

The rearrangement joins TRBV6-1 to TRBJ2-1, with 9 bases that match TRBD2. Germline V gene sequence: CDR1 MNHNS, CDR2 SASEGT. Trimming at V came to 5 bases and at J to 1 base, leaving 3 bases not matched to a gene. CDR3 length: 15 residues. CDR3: CASSISGSSYNEQFF. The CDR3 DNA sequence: TGTGCCAGCAGTATTAGCGGGAGTTCCTACAATGAGCAGTTCTTC.

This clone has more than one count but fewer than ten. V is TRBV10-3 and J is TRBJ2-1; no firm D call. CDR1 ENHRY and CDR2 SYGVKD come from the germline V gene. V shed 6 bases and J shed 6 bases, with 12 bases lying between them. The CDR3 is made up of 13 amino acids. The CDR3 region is CAIRGVGTNEQFF. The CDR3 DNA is TGTGCCATCAGGGGCGTCGGAACCAATGAGCAGTTCTTC.

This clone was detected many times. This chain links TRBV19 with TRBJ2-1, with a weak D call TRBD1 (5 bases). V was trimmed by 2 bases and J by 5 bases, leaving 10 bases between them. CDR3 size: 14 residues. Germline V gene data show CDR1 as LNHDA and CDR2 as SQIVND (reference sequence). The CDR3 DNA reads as TGTGCCAGTAGTATAATCACAGGTGACAATGAGCAGTTCTTC. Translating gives CASSIITGDNEQFF.

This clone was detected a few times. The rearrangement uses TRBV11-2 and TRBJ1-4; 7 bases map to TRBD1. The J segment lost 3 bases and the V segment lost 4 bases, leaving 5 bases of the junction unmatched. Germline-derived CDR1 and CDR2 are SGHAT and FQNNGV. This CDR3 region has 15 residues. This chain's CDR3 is CASSSRTGANEKLFF. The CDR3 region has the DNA TGTGCCAGCAGCTCACGGACAGGCGCTAATGAAAAACTGTTTTTT.